This TCR beta chain was recovered during a study of shared clonotypes between healthy human individuals. This CDR3 has 15 amino acids. V was clipped by 5 bases and J by 4 bases; unmatched bases: 7. Germline V lookup: CDR1 MNHEY, CDR2 SVGAGI. Positively selected for CCR7, the CD45RO-negative cells used as naive CD8 cells excluded terminally differentiated effector memory CD45RA+ cells. Using roughly 180 ng DNA, approximately 30,000 T cell genomes, the sorted-subset replicate PCRs were run. Sequencing was performed with immunoSEQ multiplex PCR; in TCRdb, only in-frame clones are kept and a portion is missing. The table includes around 2,000,000 clones, roughly 95% detected once. Overall study findings and caveats: The sharing of 5% to 6.5% of naive CD4 clonotypes was seen across a few donors.

Comments on this clone: The target antigen is unknown.

Source material: naive CD8+ T cells sorted from blood. The chain uses TRBV6-5 and TRBJ2-1, with 8 bases that match TRBD2. The TCR originated in a man aged 18 to 29 in good health. As DNA, the CDR3 is TGTGCCAGCAGTCGGGGGGGCATCGGTTACAATGAGCAGTTCTTC. Protein: CASSRGGIGYNEQFF.